Each of the 10 T cell receptor beta chains below was sequenced from the same sample in a study of blood T cells in healthy people across ages (dated by TCRdb to 2014 to 2015). The library came from 5' RACE. The sample was run on an Illumina HiSeq 2500. A second PCR of roughly 7 to 11 cycles was performed with a sample-barcoded 5' primer and a J-beta primer mix. TCRdb trimmed the raw reads at Q25, called clones with MiXCR and kept productive beta chains. Entries are consolidated by CDR3 protein sequence, retaining the most common genes and DNA. The sample records roughly 1,100,000 distinct CDR3 sequences, 20% to 25% of which are singletons. The ten biggest clones cover approximately 0.7% of the sample. These data also formed part of another study, on T cells of mothers and their children.

Specimen: blood. Receptors originate from a girl aged 2 to 10 in good health.

This clonotype has a handful of counts. The CDR3 nucleotides read TGTGCCAGCAGTCCGGGGGGCGGGGGCAATGAGCAGTTCTTC. It codes for CASSPGGGGNEQFF. The chain couples TRBV12-3 or TRBV12-4 to TRBJ2-1; D is perhaps TRBD2 (7 bases). The CDR3 runs 14 residues. Trimming cost V 5 bases and J 6 bases, with 14 bases left between them.

This chain joins TRBV15 and TRBJ1-3; TRBD1 matches at 8 bases. Germline trimming cut 1 base from V and 3 bases from J; bases unmatched to any gene: 2. The length of the CDR3 is 15 residues. Per the germline V gene, CDR1 is LNHNV and CDR2 is YYDKDF (reference sequence). The CDR3 coding sequence is TGTGCCACCAGCAGAGGGACAGGGCTTGGAAACACCATATATTTT. Translated, it gives CATSRGTGLGNTIYF.

This chain connects TRBV20-1 to TRBJ2-4; D is ambiguous. V gave up 0 bases and J gave up 4 bases, with 19 bases separating them. Germline lookup yields CDR1 DFQATT and CDR2 SNEGSKA (reference sequence). The CDR3 loop spans 17 amino acids. Here the CDR3 reads CSAREPLYGYTKNIQYF. The CDR3 DNA follows: TGCAGTGCTAGAGAACCCCTCTATGGATACACAAAAAACATTCAGTACTTC.

This clonotype was found a few times. This chain connects TRBV20-1 to TRBJ2-5; either TRBD1 or TRBD2 may fit D (7 bases each). The closer fit of TRBJ2-1 to the DNA end suggests the J call may be wrong. The CDR3 is 17 amino acids. Per germline, CDR1 DFQATT and CDR2 SNEGSKA (reference sequence). CDR3 DNA sequence: TGCAGTGCTAGAGATTTCCTCGGGGGGACAGATCAGGGCTGGCAGTTCTTC. As protein: CSARDFLGGTDQGWQFF.

CDR3 DNA: TGTGCCAGCATCGTGGAGGAACCTAGCGTACAAGAGACCCAGTACTTC. Its protein is CASIVEEPSVQETQYF. The chain joins TRBV2 to TRBJ2-5; a weak D match, TRBD2 (6 bases). The CDR3 is 16 amino acids. The ends were cut back, 7 bases at V and 2 bases at J, with 20 bases in the middle. The germline CDR1 and CDR2 sequences are SNHLY and FYNNEI.

The chain uses TRBV20-1 and TRBJ2-3, with 9 bases matching TRBD2. V dropped 0 bases and J dropped 0; count of bases not matched to a gene: 19. Germline CDR1 and CDR2: DFQATT and SNEGSKA (reference sequence). The CDR3 contains 21 residues. The CDR3 coding sequence is TGCAGTGCTAGAGATTTTCAGTCGGCGGGGGGGGTACTATATAGCACAGATACGCAGTATTTT. This sequence encodes CSARDFQSAGGVLYSTDTQYF.

The J gene is TRBJ2-7, the V gene TRBV4-1; D is undetermined. The CDR3 totals 14 residues. Germline-derived CDR1 and CDR2 are MGHRA and YSYEKL. V gave up 2 bases and J gave up 3 bases, with 11 bases separating them. The CDR3 DNA reads as TGCGCCAGCAGCCAAAGAGATGACGACTACGAGCAGTACTTC. It codes for CASSQRDDDYEQYF.

In DNA, the CDR3 is TGTGCCAGCAGCTCGACTAGCGGGTTATACAATGAGCAGTTCTTC. Its protein product is CASSSTSGLYNEQFF. This chain connects TRBV7-3 to TRBJ2-1; 10 bases are shared with TRBD2. The V and J ends lost 4 bases and 4 bases, in that order; junction bases with no gene match: 4. CDR3 length equals 15 residues. The V gene's germline CDR1 is SGHTA and CDR2 FQGTGA.

In this sample, this clonotype turned up a few times. The junction departs from the called germline gene at one end, perhaps through a read error. This chain uses TRBV3-1 with TRBJ1-1, with unresolved D. The germline CDR1 and CDR2 sequences are LGHDT and YNNKEL (reference sequence). There are 12 residues in the CDR3. The CDR3 coding sequence is TGTGCCAGCAGCCAACAAAACATTGAAGCTTTCTTT. It encodes CASSQQNIEAFF.

Only a few counts were recorded for this clonotype. A much larger clone sits a single nucleotide away, making a read error possible. V and J are TRBV6-6 and TRBJ2-5; D gene uncertain. The CDR3 has 13 residues. Trimming pared 4 bases from V and 11 bases from J, leaving 17 bases between. Germline CDR1 and CDR2: MNHNY and SVGAGI (reference sequence). The CDR3 protein is CASSSSTLEEQYF. In nucleotides, the CDR3 is TGTGCCAGCAGTTCGAGCACCCTGGAAGAGCAGTACTTC.